This T cell receptor (beta chain) was recovered during a study of response to subunit inactivated influenza vaccine. Study-level findings and limits: The study's authors posited that every seasonal influenza vaccination enlists few new T cells.

A note on this clonotype: Its antigen is undetermined.

From the RT-PCR reads, TCRdb called clonotypes with MiXCR, one entry per CDR3 protein. The sample holds around 650,000 distinct CDR3 sequences, 15% to 19% seen once. The starting material was PBMCs from blood, obtained approximately 13 days after vaccination. The TCR was taken from a man aged 45-65 years who received an inactivated influenza vaccine.

CDR3 bases: TGCAGTGCCACGGGACTAGCGGGGCTTGGAGGGGAGCAGTACTTC. It codes for CSATGLAGLGGEQYF. The rearrangement uses TRBV20-1 and TRBJ2-7; TRBD2 aligns across 13 bases. Germline CDR1 is DFQATT and CDR2 is SNEGSKA (reference sequence). The V segment lost 6 bases and the J segment 7 bases; nucleotides outside the gene matches: 12. This CDR3 comprises 15 residues.